This T cell receptor beta chain was identified in a study of blood T cell repertoires in COVID-19. Libraries were prepared by immunoSEQ multiplex PCR; TCRdb keeps only in-frame clonotypes and omits some of them. The table lists more than 200,000 clones, approximately 90% of them singletons. The sequenced sample was PBMCs or T cells enriched from blood (not recorded which). The receptor's source is a man aged 25-40 years who had recovered from COVID-19.

Written as DNA, the CDR3 is TGTGCCAGCAGCTTAGGAGCGGGGGAGGCTTCGCGCTACGAGCAGTACTTC. Residues: CASSLGAGEASRYEQYF. The chain joins TRBV11-2 to TRBJ2-7; TRBD2 matches 8 bases. The CDR3 sequence is 17 residues long. Germline loops: CDR1 SGHAT, CDR2 FQNNGV. V lost 1 base, J lost 3 bases, and 11 bases stayed unmatched.